Ten or more counts support the clone carrying this TCR beta chain. The antigen remains undetermined. Germline assignment: CDR1 SGDLS and CDR2 YYNGEE. The V segment lost 4 bases and the J segment 5 bases; nucleotides outside the gene matches: 5. The CDR3 sequence is 14 residues long. The sample originates from a study of T-cell memory formation after mild COVID-19. Turning to the study itself: The study found TCR clusters largely donor specific.

TCRdb reprocessed the 5' RACE reads via MiXCR and lists one record per CDR3 protein. This repertoire shows about 14,000 distinct CDR3 sequences, around 12% found once; its top ten account for almost 50%. Study-wide findings and caveats: For second-wave clones that peaked at day 37, SARS-CoV-2 specificity went unverified.

The sequenced sample was PBMCs or a T cell subset sorted from them (not recorded which). This TCR derives from an adult woman who had mild COVID-19 (a few samples of this study predate the infection). Cell type and time point are not known. The J gene is TRBJ1-5, the V gene TRBV9; 8 bases are shared with TRBD1. The CDR3 bases are TGTGCCAGCAGCCCTGGGACAGGCGATCAGCCCCAGCATTTT. Encoded protein: CASSPGTGDQPQHF.